Sequencing of this T cell receptor (beta chain) was carried out in a study of regulatory T cells in long-lasting Graves disease. Arm-PCR of CDR3 regions and iRepertoire HTBI primers were used to build TCR beta libraries. The authors' processing: Samples jointly harbored about 65 TRBV and more than eleven TRBJ segments. One entry per CDR3 protein results from TCRdb running MiXCR on the multiplex PCR reads. TCRdb, not the authors, supplied the V and J calls. The top ten clones hold about 11% of a sample with 350,000 to 500,000 distinct CDR3 sequences, about a sixth of them seen once. The time point denotes: newly diagnosed GD, antithyroid drugs for less than 3 months. The TCR library was made from RNA extracted from PBMCs. The germline gives CDR1 MNHNS, CDR2 SASEGT. V was pared by 1 base and J by 6 bases, with 1 base between. The CDR3 is 11 residues long. This clonotype was observed at least ten times.

This same sample was also part of a study on T cells in Graves' hyperthyroidism and ophthalmopathy. That publication notes: Patients aged 18 to 65 had newly diagnosed hyperthyroidism lasting under 2 months.

The receptor's source is a woman aged 30 to 39 with Graves disease. The source material was peripheral blood mononuclear cells (PBMCs), sampled at new diagnosis, from a patient treated with antithyroid drugs. The V call is TRBV6-1, the J call TRBJ1-5; D gene uncertain. CDR3 protein: CASSEGQPQHF. The DNA of the CDR3 is TGTGCCAGCAGTGAAGGTCAGCCCCAGCATTTT.